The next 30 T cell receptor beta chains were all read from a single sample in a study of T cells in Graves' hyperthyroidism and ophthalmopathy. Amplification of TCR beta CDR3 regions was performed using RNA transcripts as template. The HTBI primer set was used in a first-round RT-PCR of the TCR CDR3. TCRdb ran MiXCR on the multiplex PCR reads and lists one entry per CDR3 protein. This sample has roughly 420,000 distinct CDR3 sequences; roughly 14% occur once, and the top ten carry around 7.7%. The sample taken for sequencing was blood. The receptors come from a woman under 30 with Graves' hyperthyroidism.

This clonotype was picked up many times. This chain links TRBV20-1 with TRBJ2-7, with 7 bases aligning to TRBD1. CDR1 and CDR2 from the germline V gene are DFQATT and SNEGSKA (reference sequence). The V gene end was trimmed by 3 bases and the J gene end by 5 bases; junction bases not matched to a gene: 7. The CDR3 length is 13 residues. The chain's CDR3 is CSARTGLGNEQYF. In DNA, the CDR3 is TGCAGTGCTAGGACAGGGCTAGGAAACGAGCAGTACTTC.

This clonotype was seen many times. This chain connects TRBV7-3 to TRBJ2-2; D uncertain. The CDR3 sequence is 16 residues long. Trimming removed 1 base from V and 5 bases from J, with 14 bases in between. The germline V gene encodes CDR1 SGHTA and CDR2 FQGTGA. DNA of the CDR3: TGTGCCAGCAGCTTAAGGTCCCAGGTGGGGACCGGGGAGCTGTTTTTT. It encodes CASSLRSQVGTGELFF.

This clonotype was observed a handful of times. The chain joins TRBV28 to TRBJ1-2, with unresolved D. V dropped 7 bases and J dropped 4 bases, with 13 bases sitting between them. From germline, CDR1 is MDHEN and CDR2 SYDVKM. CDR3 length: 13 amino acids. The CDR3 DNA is TGTGCCAGCATATCGGAGGGAACCTATGGCTACACCTTC. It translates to CASISEGTYGYTF.

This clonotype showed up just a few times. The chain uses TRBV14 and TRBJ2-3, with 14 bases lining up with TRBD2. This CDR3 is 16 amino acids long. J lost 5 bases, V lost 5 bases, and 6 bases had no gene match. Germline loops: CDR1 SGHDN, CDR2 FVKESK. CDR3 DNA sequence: TGTGCCAGCAGCGCTGGACTAGCGGGAGGATTAGATACGCAGTATTTT. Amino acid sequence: CASSAGLAGGLDTQYF.

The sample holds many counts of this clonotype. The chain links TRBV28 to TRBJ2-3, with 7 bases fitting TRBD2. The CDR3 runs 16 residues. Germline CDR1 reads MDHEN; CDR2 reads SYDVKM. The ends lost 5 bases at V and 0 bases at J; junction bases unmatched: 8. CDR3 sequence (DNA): TGTGCCAGCAGTCCGGGGGGATTCTCAAGCACAGATACGCAGTATTTT. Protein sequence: CASSPGGFSSTDTQYF.

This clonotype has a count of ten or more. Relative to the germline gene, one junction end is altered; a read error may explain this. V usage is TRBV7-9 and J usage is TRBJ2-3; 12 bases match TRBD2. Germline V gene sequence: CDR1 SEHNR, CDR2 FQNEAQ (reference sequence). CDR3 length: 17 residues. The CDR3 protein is CASSLAGTSGSTDTQYF. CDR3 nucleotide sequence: TGTGCCAGCAGCCTAGCAGGGACTAGCGGGAGCACAGATACGCAGTATTTT.

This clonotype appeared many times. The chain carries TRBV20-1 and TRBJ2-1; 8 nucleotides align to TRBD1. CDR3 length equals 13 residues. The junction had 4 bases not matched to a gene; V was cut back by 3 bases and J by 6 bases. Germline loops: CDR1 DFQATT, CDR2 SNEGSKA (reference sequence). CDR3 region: CSARTGDFNEQFF. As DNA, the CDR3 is TGCAGTGCTAGGACAGGGGATTTCAATGAGCAGTTCTTC.

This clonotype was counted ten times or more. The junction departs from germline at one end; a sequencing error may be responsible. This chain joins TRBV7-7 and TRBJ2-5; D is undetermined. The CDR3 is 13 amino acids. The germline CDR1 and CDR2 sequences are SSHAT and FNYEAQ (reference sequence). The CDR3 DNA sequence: TGTGCTAGCAGCTTAGCACAAGGGCGGACCCAGTACTTC. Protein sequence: CASSLAQGRTQYF. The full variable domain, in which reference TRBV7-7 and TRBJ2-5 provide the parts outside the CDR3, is GAGVSQSPRYKVTKRGQDVTLRCDPISSHATLYWYQQALGQGPEFLTYFNYEAQPDKSGLPSDRFSAERPEGSISTLTIQRTEQRDSAMYRCASSLAQGRTQYFGPGTRLLVL.

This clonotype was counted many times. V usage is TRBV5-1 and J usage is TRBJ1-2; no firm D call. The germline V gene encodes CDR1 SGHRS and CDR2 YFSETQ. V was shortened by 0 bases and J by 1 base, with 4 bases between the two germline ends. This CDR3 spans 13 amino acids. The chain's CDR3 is CASSLGFNYGYTF. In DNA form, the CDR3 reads TGCGCCAGCAGCTTGGGATTTAACTATGGCTACACCTTC. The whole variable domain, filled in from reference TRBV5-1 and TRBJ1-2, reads KAGVTQTPRYLIKTRGQQVTLSCSPISGHRSVSWYQQTPGQGLQFLFEYFSETQRNKGNFPGRFSGRQFSNSRSEMNVSTLELGDSALYLCASSLGFNYGYTFGSGTRLTVV.

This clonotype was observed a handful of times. The CDR3 coding sequence is TGTGCCAGCACCAGGGACAGCTATGGCTACACCTTC. This translates into CASTRDSYGYTF. This sequence joins TRBV2 and TRBJ1-2; TRBD1 agrees at 7 bases. The V gene end was trimmed by 7 bases and the J gene end by 4 bases; junction bases not matched to a gene: 3. CDR3 length equals 12 residues. Germline V gene data show CDR1 as SNHLY and CDR2 as FYNNEI.

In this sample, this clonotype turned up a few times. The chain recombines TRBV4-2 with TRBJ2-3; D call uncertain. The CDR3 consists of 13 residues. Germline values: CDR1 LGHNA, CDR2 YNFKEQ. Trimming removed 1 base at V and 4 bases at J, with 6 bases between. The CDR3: CASSQGEADTQYF. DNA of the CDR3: TGTGCCAGCAGCCAAGGGGAAGCAGATACGCAGTATTTT.

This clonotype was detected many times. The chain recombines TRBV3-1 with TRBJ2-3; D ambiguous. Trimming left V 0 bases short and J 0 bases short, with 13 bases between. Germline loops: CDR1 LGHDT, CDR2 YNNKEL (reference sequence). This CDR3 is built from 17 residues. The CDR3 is CASSQDRAASSTDTQYF. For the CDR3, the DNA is TGTGCCAGCAGCCAAGATAGGGCAGCATCTAGCACAGATACGCAGTATTTT.

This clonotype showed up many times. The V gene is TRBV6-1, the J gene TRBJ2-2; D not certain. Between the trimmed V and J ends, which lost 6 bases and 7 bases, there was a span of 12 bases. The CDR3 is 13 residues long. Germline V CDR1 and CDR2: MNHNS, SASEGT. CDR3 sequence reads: CASRPALGGELFF. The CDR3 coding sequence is TGTGCCAGCAGGCCGGCTCTAGGCGGGGAGCTGTTTTTT.

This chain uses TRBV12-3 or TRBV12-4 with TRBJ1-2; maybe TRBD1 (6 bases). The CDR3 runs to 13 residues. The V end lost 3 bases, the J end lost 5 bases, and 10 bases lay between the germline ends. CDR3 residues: CASSFGTLYGYTF. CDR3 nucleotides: TGTGCCAGCAGTTTCGGGACACTTTATGGCTACACCTTC.

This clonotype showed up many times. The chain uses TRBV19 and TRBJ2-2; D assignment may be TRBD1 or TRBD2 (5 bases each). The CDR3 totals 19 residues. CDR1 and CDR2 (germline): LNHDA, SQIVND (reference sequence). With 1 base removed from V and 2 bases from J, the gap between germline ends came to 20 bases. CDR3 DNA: TGTGCCAGTAGTATAGGAGCGGACATTGGGGAACCAAACACCGGGGAGCTGTTTTTT. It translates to CASSIGADIGEPNTGELFF.

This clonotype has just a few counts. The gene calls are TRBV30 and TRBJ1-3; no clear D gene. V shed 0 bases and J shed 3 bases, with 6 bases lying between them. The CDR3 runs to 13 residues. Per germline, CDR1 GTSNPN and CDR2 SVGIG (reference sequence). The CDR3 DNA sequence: TGTGCCTGGAGTGTTGGCGGTGGAAACACCATATATTTT. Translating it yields CAWSVGGGNTIYF.

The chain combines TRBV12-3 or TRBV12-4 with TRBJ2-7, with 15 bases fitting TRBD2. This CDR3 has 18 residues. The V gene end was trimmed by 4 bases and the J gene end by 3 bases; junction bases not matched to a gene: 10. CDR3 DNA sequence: TGTGCCAGCAGTTCGGGACTAGCGGGGGGCTCCGCCCGCTACGAGCAGTACTTC. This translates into CASSSGLAGGSARYEQYF.

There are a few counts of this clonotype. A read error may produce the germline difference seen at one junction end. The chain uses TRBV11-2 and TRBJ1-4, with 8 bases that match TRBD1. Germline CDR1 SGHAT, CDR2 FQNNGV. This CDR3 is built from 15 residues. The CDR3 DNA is TGTGCCAGCAGCTCGCGGGGACAGGCTAATGAAAAACTGCTTTTT. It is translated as CASSSRGQANEKLLF. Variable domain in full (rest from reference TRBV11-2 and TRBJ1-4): EAGVAQSPRYKIIEKRQSVAFWCNPISGHATLYWYQQILGQGPKLLIQFQNNGVVDDSQLPKDRFSAERLKGVDSTLKIQPAKLEDSAVYLCASSSRGQANEKLLFGSGTQLSVL.

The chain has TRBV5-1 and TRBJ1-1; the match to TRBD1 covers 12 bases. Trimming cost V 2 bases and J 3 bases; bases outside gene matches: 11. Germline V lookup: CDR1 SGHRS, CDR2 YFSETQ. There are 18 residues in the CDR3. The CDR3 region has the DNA TGCGCCAGCAGCTTAGCCGGGACAGGGGGCGCGTTAGACACTGAAGCTTTCTTT. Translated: CASSLAGTGGALDTEAFF. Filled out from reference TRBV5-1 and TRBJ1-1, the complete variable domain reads KAGVTQTPRYLIKTRGQQVTLSCSPISGHRSVSWYQQTPGQGLQFLFEYFSETQRNKGNFPGRFSGRQFSNSRSEMNVSTLELGDSALYLCASSLAGTGGALDTEAFFGQGTRLTVV.

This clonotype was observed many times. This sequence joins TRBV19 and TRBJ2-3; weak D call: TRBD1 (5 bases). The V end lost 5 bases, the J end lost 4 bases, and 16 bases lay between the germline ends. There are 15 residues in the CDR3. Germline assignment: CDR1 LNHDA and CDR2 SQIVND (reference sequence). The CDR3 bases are TGTGCCAGTAGTGGGGCTCAGGGTACCCCAGATACGCAGTATTTT. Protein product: CASSGAQGTPDTQYF.

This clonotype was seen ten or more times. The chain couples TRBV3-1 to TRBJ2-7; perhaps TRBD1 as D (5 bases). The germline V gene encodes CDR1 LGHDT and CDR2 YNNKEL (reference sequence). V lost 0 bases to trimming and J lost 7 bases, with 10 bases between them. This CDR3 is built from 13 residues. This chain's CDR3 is CASSQEPGWEQYF. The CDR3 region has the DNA TGTGCCAGCAGCCAAGAACCAGGGTGGGAGCAGTACTTC.

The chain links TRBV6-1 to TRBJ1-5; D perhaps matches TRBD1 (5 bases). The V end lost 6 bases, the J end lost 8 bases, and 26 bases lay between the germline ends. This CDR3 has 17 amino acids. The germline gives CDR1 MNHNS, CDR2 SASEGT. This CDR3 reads CASRSGATVGATEPQHF. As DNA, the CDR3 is TGTGCCAGCAGGAGCGGGGCGACAGTGGGCGCAACGGAGCCCCAGCATTTT.

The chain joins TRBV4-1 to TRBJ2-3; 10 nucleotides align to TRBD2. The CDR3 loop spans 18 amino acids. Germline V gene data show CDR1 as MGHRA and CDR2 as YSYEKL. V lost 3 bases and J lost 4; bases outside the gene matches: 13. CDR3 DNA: TGCGCCAGCAGCCACGAACACACCGGGACTAGCGCGTCAGATACGCAGTATTTT. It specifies CASSHEHTGTSASDTQYF.

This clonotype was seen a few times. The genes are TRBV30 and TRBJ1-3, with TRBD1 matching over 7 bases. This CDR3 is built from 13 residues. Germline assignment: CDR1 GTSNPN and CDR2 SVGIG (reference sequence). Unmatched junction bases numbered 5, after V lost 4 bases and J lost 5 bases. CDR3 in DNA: TGTGCCTGGACCAGGGACAGAAGAAACACCATATATTTT. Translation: CAWTRDRRNTIYF.

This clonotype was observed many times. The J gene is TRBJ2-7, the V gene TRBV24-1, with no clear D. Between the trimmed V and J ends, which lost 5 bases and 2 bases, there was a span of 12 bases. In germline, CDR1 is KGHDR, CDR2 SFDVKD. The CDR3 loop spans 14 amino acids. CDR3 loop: CATSASLRPYEQYF. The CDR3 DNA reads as TGTGCCACCAGTGCTTCCCTCCGGCCCTACGAGCAGTACTTC.

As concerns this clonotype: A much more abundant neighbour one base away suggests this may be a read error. The DNA of the CDR3 is TGTGCCAGCAGTACCCGGGTAAATGAGCAGCTCTTC. It is translated as CASSTRVNEQLF. The chain employs TRBV12-3 or TRBV12-4 and TRBJ2-1; D remains ambiguous. This CDR3 region has 12 residues.

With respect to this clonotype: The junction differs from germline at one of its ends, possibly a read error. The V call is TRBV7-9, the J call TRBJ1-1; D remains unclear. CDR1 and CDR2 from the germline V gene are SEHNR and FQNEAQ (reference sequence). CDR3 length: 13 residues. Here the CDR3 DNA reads TGTGCCAGCAGTTTCATCGGAGACACTGAAGCTCTCTTT. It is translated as CASSFIGDTEALF.

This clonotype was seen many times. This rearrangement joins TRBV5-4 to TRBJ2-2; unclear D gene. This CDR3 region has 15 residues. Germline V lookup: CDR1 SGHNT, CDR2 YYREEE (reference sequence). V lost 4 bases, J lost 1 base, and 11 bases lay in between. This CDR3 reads CASSGRSENTGELFF. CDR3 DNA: TGTGCCAGCAGCGGAAGATCAGAGAACACCGGGGAGCTGTTTTTT.

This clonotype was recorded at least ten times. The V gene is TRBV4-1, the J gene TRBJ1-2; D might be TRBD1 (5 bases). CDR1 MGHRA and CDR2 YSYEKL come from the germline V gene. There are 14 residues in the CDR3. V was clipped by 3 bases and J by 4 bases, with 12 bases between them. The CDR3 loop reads CASSHAGTGYGYTF. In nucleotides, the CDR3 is TGCGCCAGCAGCCATGCCGGGACGGGCTATGGCTACACCTTC.

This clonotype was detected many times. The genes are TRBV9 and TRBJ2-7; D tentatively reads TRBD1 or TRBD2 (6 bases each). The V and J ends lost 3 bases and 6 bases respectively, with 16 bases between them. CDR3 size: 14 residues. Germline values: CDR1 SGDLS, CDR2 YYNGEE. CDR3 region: CASSGDKGGLEQYF. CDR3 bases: TGTGCCAGCAGCGGGGACAAGGGGGGACTCGAGCAGTACTTC.